The entry below describes one TCR beta chain. This sample is drawn from a study of blood T cell repertoires in COVID-19. Study background: Researchers got acute and convalescent COVID-19 samples from the United States, Italy and Spain. The analysed material was cDNA or gDNA that came from T cells, B-cell-depleted T cells, or PBMCs.

Authors' data handling: Estimation of nucleated cell counts was performed using reference gene primer amplification. Data came from immunoSEQ multiplex PCR; TCRdb stores just in-frame clones and leaves some out. V, J and clone size are those of that table, while D and trimming were read from the DNA. The sample includes 250,000 to 300,000 clones, approximately 82% seen only once; the top ten take around 6%. The germline V gene has CDR1 SGHKS and CDR2 YYEKEE (reference sequence). The V gene lost 3 bases and the J gene lost 0 bases, with 10 bases spanning the gap. The CDR3 consists of 15 residues. The clonotype originates from a man older than 75 with acute or convalescent COVID-19. The sequenced material came from peripheral blood. The chain couples TRBV5-5 to TRBJ1-3, with TRBD1 as a possible D gene (5 bases). CDR3 nucleotide sequence: TGTGCCAGCAGCTCGGGACTGAACTCTGGAAACACCATATATTTT. It encodes CASSSGLNSGNTIYF. Combining the CDR3 with reference TRBV5-5 and TRBJ1-3 gives the whole variable domain DAGVTQSPTHLIKTRGQQVTLRCSPISGHKSVSWYQQVLGQGPQFIFQYYEKEERGRGNFPDRFSARQFPNYSSELNVNALLLGDSALYLCASSSGLNSGNTIYFGEGSWLTVV.